A selection of T cell receptor beta chains follows, all from one sample in a study of OX40 agonist ivuxolimab in advanced cancers. Only in-frame clones appear in the TCRdb table, and some are missing; sequencing was by immunoSEQ multiplex PCR. The data hold around 46,000 clones, with roughly 90% observed a single time. Specimen: CD4+ or CD8+ T cells sorted from blood, collected in a trial of the OX40 agonist ivuxolimab. Every receptor here comes from an adult with an advanced solid tumor such as melanoma, head and neck, liver or kidney cancer. CDR3s include the opening cysteine and the closing phenylalanine or tryptophan. Each record gives: D gene, J gene, V gene, clone size, CDR3 DNA, CDR3 protein. A D gene is named only where the DNA matches it firmly. Clone size, where shown, is once, few, many, or a class for clones that have expanded.

>TRBD2|TRBJ2-3|TRBV2|NA
TGTGCCAGCACAGGGACTAGCGGGATCTTCTTGCCCACAGATACGCAGTATTTT
CASTGTSGIFLPTDTQYF
>NA|TRBJ2-3|TRBV4-2|NA
TGTGCCAGCAGCCGTCAACTCGCGGGTGCTAGCACAGATACGCAGTATTTT
CASSRQLAGASTDTQYF
>NA|TRBJ2-2|TRBV6-6|NA
TGTGCCAGCAAGGGGCTTTCGGACACCGGGGAGCTGTTTTTT
CASKGLSDTGELFF
>TRBD1|TRBJ2-1|TRBV14|NA
TGTGCCAGCAGCCAAGAGTCACAGGGGAGTAATGAGCAGTTCTTC
CASSQESQGSNEQFF
>NA|TRBJ2-7|TRBV4-2|NA
TGTGCCAGCAGCCTACGCACAGGGATGGACGAGCAGTACTTC
CASSLRTGMDEQYF
>TRBD1|TRBJ1-1|TRBV7-3|NA
TGTGCCAGCAGCTCAGGGGGCGCGAGCACTGAAGCTTTCTTT
CASSSGGASTEAFF
>NA|TRBJ2-7|TRBV2|NA
TGTGCCAGCCTCATGGCCGGGGCGCGGTACGAGCAGTACTTC
CASLMAGARYEQYF
>TRBD2|TRBJ2-7|TRBV7-9|few
TGTGCCAGCAGCTCACGACTAGCGGGAGTAGCCTACGAGCAGTACTTC
CASSSRLAGVAYEQYF
>TRBD1|TRBJ2-7|TRBV16|NA
TGTGCCAGCAGCCAATCAATCGGGACAGAGTACGAGCAGTACTTC
CASSQSIGTEYEQYF
>NA|TRBJ2-7|TRBV30|NA
TGTGCCTGGAGGGGGGTCTACGAGCAGTACTTC
CAWRGVYEQYF
>NA|TRBJ1-2|TRBV10-3|NA
TGTGCCATCAGTGACTTCGGGGAGTTGACAGTCTATGGCTACACCTTC
CAISDFGELTVYGYTF
>TRBD1|TRBJ2-7|TRBV2|NA
TGTGCCAGCAGGGCGACAGGGGGCGGGCTAGCGGACTCCTACGAGCAGTACTTC
CASRATGGGLADSYEQYF
>TRBD2|TRBJ2-1|TRBV7-9|NA
TGTGCCAGCAGCCCCCTTGGAGCGGGGGACACCAATGAGCAGTTCTTC
CASSPLGAGDTNEQFF
>NA|TRBJ2-2|TRBV9|NA
TGTGCCAGCAGTCTCGGCGCCGGGGAGCTGTTTTTT
CASSLGAGELFF
>NA|TRBJ1-5|TRBV5-1|NA
TGCGCCAGCAGCTTGGTACGGGTTCAGCCCCAGCATTTT
CASSLVRVQPQHF
>NA|TRBJ2-7|TRBV4-3|NA
TGCGCCAGCAGCCCTATCCCGGGACTCGACGAGCAGTACTTC
CASSPIPGLDEQYF
>NA|TRBJ2-1|TRBV9|NA
TGTGCCAGCAGCGTAGGGGTAGGGGGCTACAATGAGCAGTTCTTC
CASSVGVGGYNEQFF
>NA|TRBJ1-5|TRBV19|NA
TGTGCCAGTAGTATTGATTCAGGGCATCAGCCCCAGCATTTT
CASSIDSGHQPQHF
>NA|TRBJ2-7|TRBV18|NA
TGTGCCAGCTCACCACCTAAGGGGACAGATTTTAGGGGGGTACACGAGCAGTACTTC
CASSPPKGTDFRGVHEQYF
>TRBD1|TRBJ1-2|TRBV13|NA
TGTGCCAGCAGCCACGGGACAGGGTCCTATGGCTACACCTTC
CASSHGTGSYGYTF
>NA|TRBJ1-5|TRBV6-1|NA
TGTGCCAGCAAACGGAGGATTTATGGCAATCAGCCCCAGCATTTT
CASKRRIYGNQPQHF
>TRBD2|TRBJ2-7|TRBV7-3|NA
TGTGCCAGCAGCTTAACGGGACTAGCGGGAGCGACCTACGAGCAGTACTTC
CASSLTGLAGATYEQYF
>TRBD1|TRBJ2-1|TRBV15|NA
TGTGCCACCAGCCGGGACAGGGCTTCCAATGAGCAGTTCTTC
CATSRDRASNEQFF
>NA|TRBJ2-7|TRBV7-9|NA
TGTGCCAGCAGCTTCGGCAGCTACGAGCAGTACTTC
CASSFGSYEQYF
>NA|TRBJ1-4|TRBV27|NA
TGTGCCAGCAGTCTTGGTACAGTCGCAACTAATGAAAAACTGTTTTTT
CASSLGTVATNEKLFF
>NA|TRBJ1-2|TRBV4-1|NA
TGCGCCAGCAGCCAAGGTGGGGGAAGCTATGGCTACACCTTC
CASSQGGGSYGYTF
>NA|TRBJ1-4|TRBV4-1|NA
TGCGCCAGCAGCCAAGCTGAAAAACTGTTTTTT
CASSQAEKLFF